This T cell receptor (beta chain) was recorded in a study of OX40 agonist ivuxolimab in advanced cancers. CDR1 and CDR2 from the germline V gene are SGHNT and YYREEE (reference sequence). This CDR3 contains 15 residues. V dropped 4 bases and J dropped 0; count of bases not matched to a gene: 6. Assay used: immunoSEQ multiplex PCR; TCRdb lists only in-frame clones, some missing. This table holds 80,000 or so clones, about 93% found once. V is TRBV5-4 and J is TRBJ1-1; 7 nucleotides line up with TRBD1. The clonotype comes from an adult with an advanced solid tumor such as melanoma, head and neck, liver or kidney cancer. The sequences come from CD4+ or CD8+ T cells sorted from blood, collected in a trial of the OX40 agonist ivuxolimab. The CDR3 sequence is CASSGGQSMNTEAFF. The CDR3 DNA reads TGTGCCAGCAGCGGGGGACAGAGCATGAACACTGAAGCTTTCTTT.